This T cell receptor (beta chain) was documented in a study of blood T cell repertoires in COVID-19. Study context: There were acute and convalescent COVID-19 samples, and they came from the United States, Italy and Spain. The cDNA or gDNA used as material had been derived from T cells, B-cell-depleted T cells, or PBMCs.

Trimming cost V 3 bases and J 4 bases, with 9 bases left between them. The CDR3 length is 13 residues. Germline CDR1 SGHNT, CDR2 YENEEA. Study processing details: Reference gene primer amplification yielded estimated nucleated cell counts. The data were produced by immunoSEQ multiplex PCR, yet TCRdb's version contains in-frame clones alone and is incomplete. Clone size and V and J calls were adopted from that table, with D and trimming inferred from the DNA. The sample shows 110,000 to 150,000 clones, about four fifths of them seen only once. The rearrangement joins TRBV11-3 to TRBJ2-5; the D gene is possibly TRBD2 (5 bases). The source is a human donor in a cohort sampled during active COVID-19. Sequenced material: peripheral blood. The CDR3 sequence: CASSFTRLETQYF. The CDR3, as DNA: TGTGCCAGCAGCTTTACTAGGCTAGAGACCCAGTACTTC. The full variable domain, in which reference TRBV11-3 and TRBJ2-5 provide the parts outside the CDR3, is EAGVVQSPRYKIIEKKQPVAFWCNPISGHNTLYWYLQNLGQGPELLIRYENEEAVDDSQLPKDRFSAERLKGVDSTLKIQPAELGDSAVYLCASSFTRLETQYFGPGTRLLVL.